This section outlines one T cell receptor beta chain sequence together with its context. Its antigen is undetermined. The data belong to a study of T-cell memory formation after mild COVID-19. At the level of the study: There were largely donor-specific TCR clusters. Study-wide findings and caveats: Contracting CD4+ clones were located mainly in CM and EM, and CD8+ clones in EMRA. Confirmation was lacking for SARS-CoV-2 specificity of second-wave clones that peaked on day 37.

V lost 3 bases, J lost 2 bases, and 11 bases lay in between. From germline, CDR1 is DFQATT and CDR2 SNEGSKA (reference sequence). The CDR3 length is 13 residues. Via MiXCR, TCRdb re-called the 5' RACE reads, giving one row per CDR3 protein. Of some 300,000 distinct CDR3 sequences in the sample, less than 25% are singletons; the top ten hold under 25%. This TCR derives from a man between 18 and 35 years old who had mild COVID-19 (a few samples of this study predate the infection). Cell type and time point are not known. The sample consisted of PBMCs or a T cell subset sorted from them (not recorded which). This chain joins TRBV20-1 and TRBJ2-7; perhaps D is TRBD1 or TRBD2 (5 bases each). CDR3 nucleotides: TGCAGTGCTAGCGGGGCGGATACCTACGAGCAGTACGTC. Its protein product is CSASGADTYEQYV.